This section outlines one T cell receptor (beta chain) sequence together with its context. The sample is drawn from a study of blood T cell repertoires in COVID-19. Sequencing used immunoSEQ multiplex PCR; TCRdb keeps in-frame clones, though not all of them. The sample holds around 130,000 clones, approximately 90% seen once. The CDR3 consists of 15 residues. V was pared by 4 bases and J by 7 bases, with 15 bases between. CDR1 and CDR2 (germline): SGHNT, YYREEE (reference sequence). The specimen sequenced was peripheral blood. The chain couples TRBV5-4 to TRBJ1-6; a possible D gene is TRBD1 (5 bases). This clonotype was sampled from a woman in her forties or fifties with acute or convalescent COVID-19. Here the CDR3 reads CASSPDAAGNSPLHF. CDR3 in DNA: TGTGCCAGCAGCCCAGACGCGGCAGGGAATTCACCCCTCCACTTT.